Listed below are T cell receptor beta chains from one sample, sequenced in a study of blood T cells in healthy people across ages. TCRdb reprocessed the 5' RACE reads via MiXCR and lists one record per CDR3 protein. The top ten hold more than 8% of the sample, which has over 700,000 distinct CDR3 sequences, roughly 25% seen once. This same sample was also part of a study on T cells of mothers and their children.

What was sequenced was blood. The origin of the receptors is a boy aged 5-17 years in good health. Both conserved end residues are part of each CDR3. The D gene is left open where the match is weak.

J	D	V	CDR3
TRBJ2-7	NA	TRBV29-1	CSVGEFAYEQYF
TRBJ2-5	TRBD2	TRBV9	CASSVDLAGGRETQYF
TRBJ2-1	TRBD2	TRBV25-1	CASSVGLAGLFYNEQFF
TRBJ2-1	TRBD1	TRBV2	CASRGQGLAYNEQFF
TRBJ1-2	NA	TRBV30	CAWSATGWSCGGYTF
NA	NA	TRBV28	CASSTGPIYEQYF
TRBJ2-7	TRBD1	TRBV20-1	CSARDPGTGAYEQYF
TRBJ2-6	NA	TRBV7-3	CASSFYGAGANVLTF
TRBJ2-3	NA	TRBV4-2	CASSQGTPSTDTQYF
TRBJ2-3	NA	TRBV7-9	CASATDTQYF
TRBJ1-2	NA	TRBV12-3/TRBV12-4	CASRPKTGGRLSGYTF
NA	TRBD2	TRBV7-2	CASRTGTSASYEQYF
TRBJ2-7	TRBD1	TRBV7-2	CASSQTGVGGVYEQYF
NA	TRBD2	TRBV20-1	CSARKGLENEQFF
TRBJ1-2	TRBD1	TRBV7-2	CASSPDPGTGGGYTF
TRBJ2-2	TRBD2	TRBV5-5	CASSWGLAATGELFF
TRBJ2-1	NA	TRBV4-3	CASSHGTTAYNEQFF
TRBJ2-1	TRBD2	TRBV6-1	CASRTLAGGLSSYNEQFF
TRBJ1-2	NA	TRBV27	CASSLSGGANYGYTF
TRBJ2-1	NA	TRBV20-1	CSARDLLEGSSYNEQFF
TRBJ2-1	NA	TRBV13	CASSKERPASNEQFF
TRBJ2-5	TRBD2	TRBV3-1	CASRPRGGGETQYF
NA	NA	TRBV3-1	CASSQAPPSVAVGGNEQFF
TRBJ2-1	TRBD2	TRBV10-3	CAIATSGHSYNEQFF
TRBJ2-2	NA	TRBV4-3	CASSQDKGTGELFF
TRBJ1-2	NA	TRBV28	CASSYGAGGYAF
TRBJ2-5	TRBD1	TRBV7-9	CASSRQGAEETQYF
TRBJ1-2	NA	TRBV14	CASRVGGDYGYTF
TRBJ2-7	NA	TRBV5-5	CASSLVGPSEQYF
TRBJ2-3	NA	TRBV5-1	CASSLSRDRDTQYF
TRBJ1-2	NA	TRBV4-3	CASSQEFDVSYGYTF
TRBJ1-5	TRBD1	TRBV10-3	CAISEDRGGQPQHF
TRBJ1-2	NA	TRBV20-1	CSARDPAGQGVGGYTF
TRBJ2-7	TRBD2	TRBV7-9	CASSFHRTSTYEQYF
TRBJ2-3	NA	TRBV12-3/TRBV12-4	CASSLVATPSSDTQYF
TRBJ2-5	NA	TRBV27	CASSSTGWGETQYF
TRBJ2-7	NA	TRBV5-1	CASSSVMGEQYF
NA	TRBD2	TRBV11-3	CASRLAGGNEQFF
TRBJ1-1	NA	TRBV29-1	CSAGQGEASF
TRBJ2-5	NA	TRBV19	CASRLTGEETQYF
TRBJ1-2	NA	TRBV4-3	CASSQGRGGVGYTF
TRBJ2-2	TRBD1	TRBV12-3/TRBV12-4	CASSTGTGEETGELFF
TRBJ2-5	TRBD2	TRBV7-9	CASSLFEREGSETQYF
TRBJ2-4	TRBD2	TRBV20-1	CSARGIAGKLKNIQYF
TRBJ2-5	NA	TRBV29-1	CSVTGQYQETQYF
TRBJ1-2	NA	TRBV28	CASMTGNGGYTF
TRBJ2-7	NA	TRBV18	CASSRTGEGEQYF
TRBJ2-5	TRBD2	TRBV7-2	CASSSTSGRQETQYF
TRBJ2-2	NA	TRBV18	CASSPREGITGELFF
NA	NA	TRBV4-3	CASSQAGFIDEQFF
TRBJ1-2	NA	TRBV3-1	CASSQGLGGGSGYTF